The 32 T cell receptor beta chains given below trace back to one sample, sequenced in a study of cytomegalovirus exposure and HLA in healthy donors. The primer mix had 60 Vbeta and 13 Jbeta primers. This table comes from immunoSEQ multiplex PCR, and its TCRdb copy is limited to in-frame clones, with some not included. The sample consists of about 120,000 clones, approximately 80% of them appearing once. Sequenced input: PBMCs. The receptors stem from a woman younger than 35 in good health and CMV-seronegative.

V is TRBV5-6 and J is TRBJ2-7; the D is unclear. Trimming shortened V by 1 base and J by 6 bases, and 11 bases separated the two germline ends. CDR1 is SGHDT and CDR2 is YYEEEE in the germline V gene. CDR3 length: 13 residues. The DNA of the CDR3 is TGTGCCAGCAGCTTGAGTACCGCAGGCGAGCAGTACTTC. This sequence encodes CASSLSTAGEQYF.

Concerning this clone itself: Other DNA sequences in the same sample also yield this CDR3. The chain carries TRBV14 and TRBJ1-2; no firm D call. Trimming stripped 4 bases from V and 4 bases from J, with 7 bases between. Germline V gives CDR1 SGHDN, CDR2 FVKESK. CDR3 length equals 12 residues. DNA for the CDR3: TGTGCCAGCAGCCCCTCGGGCTATGGCTACACCTTC. Translating it yields CASSPSGYGYTF.

This clone has more than one count but fewer than ten. This chain joins TRBV19 and TRBJ2-7, with TRBD2 matching over 11 bases. CDR1 and CDR2 (germline): LNHDA, SQIVND (reference sequence). The CDR3 loop spans 14 amino acids. V lost 3 bases to trimming and J lost 5 bases; unmatched junction nucleotides: 3. In DNA, the CDR3 is TGTGCCAGTAGTATTAGCGGGAGGGCCCACGAGCAGTACTTC. It is translated as CASSISGRAHEQYF. The variable domain in full, with the rest retrieved from reference TRBV19 and TRBJ2-7, is DGGITQSPKYLFRKEGQNVTLSCEQNLNHDAMYWYRQDPGQGLRLIYYSQIVNDFQKGDIAEGYSVSREKKESFPLTVTSAQKNPTAFYLCASSISGRAHEQYFGPGTRLTVT.

The chain is built from TRBV5-8 and TRBJ1-2, with a weak D call TRBD1 (5 bases). V gave up 4 bases and J gave up 1 base, with 17 bases separating them. The germline CDR1 and CDR2 sequences are SGHTS and YDEGEE. This CDR3 has 16 residues. The CDR3 region is CASSQEAGGDNYGYTF. The CDR3 region has the DNA TGTGCCAGCAGCCAAGAGGCGGGGGGGGATAACTATGGCTACACCTTC. The whole variable domain, filled in from reference TRBV5-8 and TRBJ1-2, reads EAGVTQSPTHLIKTRGQQATLRCSPISGHTSVYWYQQALGLGLQFLLWYDEGEERNRGNFPPRFSGRQFPNYSSELNVNALELEDSALYLCASSQEAGGDNYGYTFGSGTRLTVV.

The V and J genes are TRBV27 and TRBJ1-6; 7 nucleotides align to TRBD1. With V trimmed by 4 bases and J by 9 bases, 6 bases remained unmatched. This CDR3 is 14 amino acids long. Germline lookup yields CDR1 MNHEY and CDR2 SMNVEV (reference sequence). The chain's CDR3 is CASSSLTGISPLHF. CDR3 bases: TGTGCCAGCAGTTCACTGACAGGGATTTCACCCCTCCACTTT.

This rearrangement joins TRBV11-2 to TRBJ2-3; TRBD2 agrees at 8 bases. The V gene's germline CDR1 is SGHAT and CDR2 FQNNGV. J gave up 2 bases and V 2 bases, and 9 bases lay outside the gene matches. The CDR3 length is 17 residues. CDR3 sequence: CASSLPLLAAHTDTQYF. Here the CDR3 DNA reads TGTGCCAGCAGCTTACCCCTACTAGCGGCCCACACAGATACGCAGTATTTT.

The chain couples TRBV6-1 to TRBJ1-3; D is uncertain. The CDR3 loop spans 11 amino acids. The V gene's germline CDR1 is MNHNS and CDR2 SASEGT. Trimming took off 11 bases at V and 4 bases at J, with 9 bases between the two ends. CDR3 nucleotides: TGTGCCGCTTCTACCGGAAACACCATATATTTT. It encodes CAASTGNTIYF.

A few counts support this clone. This sequence joins TRBV6-6 and TRBJ2-3; no clear D gene. The CDR3 is 12 amino acids. The V and J ends lost 4 bases and 5 bases respectively, with 7 bases between them. Germline lookup yields CDR1 MNHNY and CDR2 SVGAGI (reference sequence). The CDR3 bases are TGTGCCAGCAGTTCATTTAGAGATACGCAGTATTTT. It translates to CASSSFRDTQYF.

V is TRBV7-3 and J is TRBJ2-5; TRBD2 aligns across 8 bases. The germline gives CDR1 SGHTA, CDR2 FQGTGA. This CDR3 contains 16 residues. V lost 0 bases to trimming and J lost 3 bases; unmatched junction nucleotides: 6. In nucleotides, the CDR3 is TGTGCCAGCAGCTTAACCGGACGGGGGGGCGAAGAGACCCAGTACTTC. Amino acid sequence: CASSLTGRGGEETQYF.

This chain joins TRBV5-6 and TRBJ2-5; 9 bases are a match to TRBD1. There are 12 residues in the CDR3. With 8 bases clipped from V and 7 bases from J, the junction kept 6 bases outside the gene matches. Looked up from germline, CDR1 is SGHDT and CDR2 is YYEEEE. The DNA for the CDR3 is TGTGCCAGTGGACAGGGGCGGGCGACCCAGTACTTC. Amino acids: CASGQGRATQYF.

This clone was detected once. This chain connects TRBV19 to TRBJ1-2; D perhaps matches TRBD1 (5 bases). Germline CDR1 is LNHDA and CDR2 is SQIVND (reference sequence). V lost 5 bases and J lost 4, with 11 bases in between. This CDR3 spans 13 amino acids. The CDR3 sequence is CASSLGQAYGYTF. CDR3 bases: TGTGCCAGTAGTCTCGGACAAGCCTATGGCTACACCTTC.

The chain uses TRBV18 and TRBJ1-5; the D is unclear. The V gene lost 3 bases and the J gene lost 7 bases, with 13 bases spanning the gap. Germline loops: CDR1 KGHSH, CDR2 LQKENI. The CDR3 extends over 14 amino acids. CDR3 residues: CASSPERMRQPQHF. In DNA form, the CDR3 reads TGTGCCAGCTCACCTGAAAGGATGCGGCAGCCCCAGCATTTT. Using reference TRBV18 and TRBJ1-5 for the parts outside the CDR3, the full variable domain is NAGVMQNPRHLVRRRGQEARLRCSPMKGHSHVYWYRQLPEEGLKFMVYLQKENIIDESGMPKERFSAEFPKEGPSILRIQQVVRGDSAAYFCASSPERMRQPQHFGDGTRLSIL.

This clone was recorded only once. The rearrangement links TRBV15 to TRBJ2-7, with D perhaps matching TRBD1 (7 bases). V lost 4 bases, J lost 3 bases, and 16 bases lay in between. Germline CDR1 LNHNV, CDR2 YYDKDF (reference sequence). The CDR3 covers 15 residues. CDR3 residues: CATSTGGSQGYEQYF. The CDR3 DNA is TGTGCCACCAGCACAGGGGGGAGTCAGGGCTACGAGCAGTACTTC.

This clone was seen only a few times. The chain combines TRBV5-1 with TRBJ1-2, with a possible D match to TRBD1 (5 bases). V was shortened by 0 bases and J by 1 base, with 7 bases between the two germline ends. The CDR3 covers 14 residues. The V gene's germline CDR1 is SGHRS and CDR2 YFSETQ. CDR3 sequence (DNA): TGCGCCAGCAGCTTGGCCGACAGTAACTATGGCTACACCTTC. It translates to CASSLADSNYGYTF.

V gene TRBV19 combines with J gene TRBJ1-4; D not resolved. The CDR3 extends over 14 amino acids. The V gene lost 5 bases and the J gene lost 2 bases, with 9 bases spanning the gap. Germline V CDR1 and CDR2: LNHDA, SQIVND (reference sequence). DNA for the CDR3: TGTGCCAGTAGTCCCCAGAGGACTAATGAAAAACTGTTTTTT. It is translated as CASSPQRTNEKLFF.

In its sample, this clone was seen once. The V call is TRBV10-3, the J call TRBJ2-7; weak D call: TRBD2 (5 bases). The CDR3 totals 17 residues. V dropped 8 bases and J dropped 3 bases, with 26 bases sitting between them. CDR1 and CDR2 (germline): ENHRY, SYGVKD. In nucleotides, the CDR3 is TGTGCCATCTCAGTCGGGCCGAGGGATACCCCATTCTACGAGCAGTACTTC. Residues: CAISVGPRDTPFYEQYF.

This clone has only one observation. The V and J genes are TRBV10-3 and TRBJ1-1, with D perhaps matching TRBD1 (6 bases). Germline V lookup: CDR1 ENHRY, CDR2 SYGVKD. This CDR3 has 14 amino acids. V was clipped by 4 bases and J by 2 bases, with 11 bases between them. Here the CDR3 DNA reads TGTGCCATCAGTGCCGGACAGTCCAACACTGAAGCTTTCTTT. This sequence encodes CAISAGQSNTEAFF.

The chain links TRBV29-1 to TRBJ2-1, with 8 positions matching TRBD1. J was trimmed by 12 bases and V by 7 bases; bases with no gene match: 8. Germline lookup yields CDR1 SQVTM and CDR2 ANQGSEA. The CDR3 covers 11 residues. The CDR3 here is CSAELGTGQFF. The CDR3 DNA sequence: TGCAGCGCCGAATTGGGGACAGGGCAGTTCTTC.

In DNA form, the CDR3 reads TGCGCCAGTAGGGAGACACTTAATCAGCCCCAGCATTTT. It yields the protein CASRETLNQPQHF. The V call is TRBV4-3, the J call TRBJ1-5; D is ambiguous. The germline V gene has CDR1 LGHNA and CDR2 YSLEER. The CDR3 has 13 amino acids. V lost 9 bases, J lost 4 bases, and 13 bases lay in between.

This clone was seen a single time. The chain couples TRBV5-4 to TRBJ2-1; no reliable D call. Germline loops: CDR1 SGHNT, CDR2 YYREEE (reference sequence). The CDR3 runs to 14 residues. Trimming removed 0 bases from V and 1 base from J, with 5 bases in between. CDR3 region: CASSLDLSYNEQFF. The CDR3 DNA reads TGTGCCAGCAGCTTGGATTTATCCTACAATGAGCAGTTCTTC.

This chain joins TRBV6-1 and TRBJ1-2; 8 bases align to TRBD1. The CDR3 has 15 residues. The germline CDR1 and CDR2 sequences are MNHNS and SASEGT. V gave up 7 bases and J gave up 3 bases; unmatched junction bases: 10. CDR3 region: CASTQGQGLDYGYTF. The CDR3, as DNA: TGTGCCAGCACACAAGGACAGGGCTTGGACTATGGCTACACCTTC.

The CDR3 is CASSGQGRSPLHF. The CDR3 DNA follows: TGTGCCAGCAGTGGACAGGGTCGGTCACCCCTCCACTTT. The chain combines TRBV25-1 with TRBJ1-6; 7 positions agree with TRBD1. The CDR3 consists of 13 residues. V was pared by 4 bases and J by 10 bases, with 4 bases of the junction left unmatched. Germline assignment: CDR1 MGHDK and CDR2 SYGVNS.

The chain links TRBV9 to TRBJ1-2, with a weak D call TRBD1 (6 bases). This CDR3 has 14 residues. Per germline, CDR1 SGDLS and CDR2 YYNGEE. V lost 3 bases to trimming and J lost 8 bases, with 17 bases between them. The CDR3 DNA reads TGTGCCAGCAGCGCGAGGACAGTTTATTCCGGCTACACCTTC. Its translation is CASSARTVYSGYTF.

Remarks on this clone: In the same sample, other DNA sequences code for this CDR3. The rearrangement uses TRBV5-1 and TRBJ2-7; 7 bases are a match to TRBD1. CDR1 is SGHRS, CDR2 YFSETQ, per germline. V lost 0 bases and J lost 3; bases outside the gene matches: 0. The CDR3 is 13 residues long. CDR3 nucleotides: TGCGCCAGCAGCTTGGACAGGGGCTACGAGCAGTACTTC. It specifies CASSLDRGYEQYF.

The rearrangement uses TRBV6-5 and TRBJ2-2; D gene ambiguous. CDR1 is MNHEY and CDR2 is SVGAGI in the germline V gene. This CDR3 region has 14 residues. V lost 10 bases to trimming and J lost 7 bases, with 19 bases between them. For the CDR3, the DNA is TGTGCCAATACGTCTGGTTGGGCTTTCGGGGAGCTGTTTTTT. Translation gives CANTSGWAFGELFF.

The genes are TRBV18 and TRBJ1-4; D perhaps matches TRBD1 (5 bases). The CDR3 runs to 14 residues. Per germline, CDR1 KGHSH and CDR2 LQKENI. Trimming stripped 1 base from V and 7 bases from J, with 10 bases between. CDR3 loop: CASSPLGQPEKLFF. The DNA for the CDR3 is TGTGCCAGCTCACCACTCGGACAACCTGAAAAACTGTTTTTT.

The chain has TRBV5-6 and TRBJ2-7, with 14 bases matching TRBD2. The CDR3 consists of 14 residues. The germline gives CDR1 SGHDT, CDR2 YYEEEE. Trimming removed 2 bases from V and 6 bases from J; junction bases left unmatched: 1. The CDR3 coding sequence is TGTGCCAGCAGCTTCGGGACTAGCGGGAGCGAGCAGTACTTC. Its protein is CASSFGTSGSEQYF.

V is TRBV6-1 and J is TRBJ1-1; no clear D. V lost 4 bases and J lost 1, with 13 bases in between. Germline V lookup: CDR1 MNHNS, CDR2 SASEGT. This CDR3 comprises 15 residues. In nucleotides, the CDR3 is TGTGCCAGCAGTGTATTACCGGGAACGAACACTGAAGCTTTCTTT. It specifies CASSVLPGTNTEAFF.

J is TRBJ2-5 and V is TRBV7-9; D gene unclear. The CDR3 spans 14 residues. V lost 3 bases to trimming and J lost 5 bases, with 13 bases between them. In germline, CDR1 is SEHNR, CDR2 FQNEAQ (reference sequence). CDR3 nucleotide sequence: TGTGCCAGCAGCTTGGGCTCGTCACCGGAGACCCAGTACTTC. Protein product: CASSLGSSPETQYF.

This sequence joins TRBV5-1 and TRBJ1-1; 7 nucleotides align to TRBD1. V dropped 4 bases and J dropped 2; count of bases not matched to a gene: 5. There are 14 residues in the CDR3. Looked up from germline, CDR1 is SGHRS and CDR2 is YFSETQ. The CDR3 loop reads CASSPGQFNTEAFF. The CDR3 DNA follows: TGCGCCAGCAGCCCGGGACAGTTTAACACTGAAGCTTTCTTT. The entire variable domain, with the rest obtained from reference TRBV5-1 and TRBJ1-1, is as follows: KAGVTQTPRYLIKTRGQQVTLSCSPISGHRSVSWYQQTPGQGLQFLFEYFSETQRNKGNFPGRFSGRQFSNSRSEMNVSTLELGDSALYLCASSPGQFNTEAFFGQGTRLTVV.

The chain couples TRBV10-1 to TRBJ2-7; D might be TRBD1 (6 bases). Trimming cost V 5 bases and J 1 base, with 15 bases left between them. CDR3 length: 15 residues. The germline CDR1 and CDR2 sequences are WNHNN and SYGVQD (reference sequence). CDR3 region: CASSPPDRPSYEQYF. CDR3 sequence (DNA): TGCGCCAGCAGTCCCCCCGACAGGCCATCCTACGAGCAGTACTTC.

To note about this clone: Other DNA sequences in this sample translate to the same CDR3. This chain connects TRBV18 to TRBJ1-2; D is perhaps TRBD1 (6 bases). CDR3 size: 13 residues. Trimming cost V 3 bases and J 8 bases, with 13 bases left between them. In germline, CDR1 is KGHSH, CDR2 LQKENI. The DNA of the CDR3 is TGTGCCAGCTCACCTTCAGGGGTTGAGGGCTACACCTTC. The encoded protein is CASSPSGVEGYTF.